The sequence of this T cell receptor (beta chain) was determined in a study of blood T cell repertoires in COVID-19. Study background: Some COVID-19 samples were acute and others convalescent; all came from the United States, Italy and Spain. In each case, the material was cDNA or gDNA derived from T cells, B-cell-depleted T cells, or PBMCs.

Original processing methods: How many nucleated cells were present was estimated from reference gene primer amplification. TCRdb's table, derived via immunoSEQ multiplex PCR, lists solely in-frame clones and lacks some. That table supplies the V and J calls and clone size; D and trimming were determined from the DNA. The data hold some 88,000 clones, with 85% observed a single time. Germline values: CDR1 LGHDT, CDR2 YNNKEL (reference sequence). This CDR3 spans 15 amino acids. Between the trimmed V and J ends, which lost 1 base and 3 bases, there was a span of 13 bases. The origin of this receptor is a man between 60 and 70 years old with acute or convalescent COVID-19. V is TRBV3-1 (or the pseudogene TRBV3-2) and J is TRBJ2-7; weak D call: TRBD2 (5 bases). The sequenced sample was peripheral blood. The chain's CDR3 is CASSQGLFSDYEQYF. CDR3 nucleotides: TGTGCCAGCAGCCAAGGGCTCTTTAGCGACTACGAGCAGTACTTC.